This T cell receptor (beta chain) was retrieved from a study of Graves' ophthalmopathy and Graves' hyperthyroidism. Study-wide background: Upon initial diagnosis and before any treatment, peripheral blood was collected.

Study-level findings and limits: Clonotypes were expanded in thyroid at above 0.001 frequency, and most also appeared in blood.

This clonotype has ten or more counts. The antigen remains unidentified. TCR beta CDR3 regions were amplified from RNA transcripts. The authors performed first-round RT-PCR with HTBI primers and then a second-round multiplex PCR. TCRdb reprocessed the multiplex PCR reads with MiXCR, giving one entry per CDR3 protein. The profile shows 500,000 to 700,000 distinct CDR3 sequences, about a fifth of them singletons. Stable hyperthyroid donors showed no ophthalmopathy during 18 months follow-up. Sequenced: peripheral blood. This clonotype was obtained from a woman aged 18-30 years with stable Graves' hyperthyroidism. Some clones in this sample may be carry-over from other donors' samples.

The DNA of the CDR3 is TGTGCCACCAGCAGAGGGAAGACCAGCTCCTACGAGCAGTACTTC. Translating gives CATSRGKTSSYEQYF. The chain uses TRBV15 and TRBJ2-7, with D unclear. Trimming removed 1 base at V and 0 bases at J, with 10 bases between. This CDR3 comprises 15 residues. Germline V gene lookup returns CDR1 LNHNV and CDR2 YYDKDF (reference sequence).